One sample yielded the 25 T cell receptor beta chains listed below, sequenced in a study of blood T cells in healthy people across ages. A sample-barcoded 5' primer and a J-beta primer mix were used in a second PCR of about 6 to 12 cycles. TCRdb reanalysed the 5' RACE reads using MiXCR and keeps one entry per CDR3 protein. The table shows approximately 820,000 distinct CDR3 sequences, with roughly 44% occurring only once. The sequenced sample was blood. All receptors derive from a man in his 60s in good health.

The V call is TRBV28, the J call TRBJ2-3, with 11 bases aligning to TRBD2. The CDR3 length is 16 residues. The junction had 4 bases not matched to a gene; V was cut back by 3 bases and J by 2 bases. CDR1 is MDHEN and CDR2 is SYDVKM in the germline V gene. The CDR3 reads CASSFALAGATDTQYF. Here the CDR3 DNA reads TGTGCCAGCAGTTTTGCACTAGCGGGGGCCACAGATACGCAGTATTTT.

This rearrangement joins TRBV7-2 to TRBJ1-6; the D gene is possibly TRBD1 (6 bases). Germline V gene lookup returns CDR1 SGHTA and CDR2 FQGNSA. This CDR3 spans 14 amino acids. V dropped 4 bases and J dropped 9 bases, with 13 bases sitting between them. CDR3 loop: CASSSPGVRSPLHF. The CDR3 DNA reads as TGTGCCAGCAGCTCGCCAGGGGTTCGTTCACCCCTCCACTTT.

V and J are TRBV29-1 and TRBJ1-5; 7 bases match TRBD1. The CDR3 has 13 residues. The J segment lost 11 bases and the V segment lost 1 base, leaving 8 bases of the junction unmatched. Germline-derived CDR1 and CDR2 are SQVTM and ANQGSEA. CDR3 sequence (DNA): TGCAGCGTTGAAGTCAGGGGGACGGGGGCCCAGCATTTT. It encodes CSVEVRGTGAQHF.

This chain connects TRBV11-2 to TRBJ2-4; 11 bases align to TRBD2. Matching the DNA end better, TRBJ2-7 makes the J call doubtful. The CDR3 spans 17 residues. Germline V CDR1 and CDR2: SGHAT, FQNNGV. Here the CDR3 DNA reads TGTGCCAGCAGCTTAGGTGGTCTAGCGGGGGGAAATTACGAGCAGTACTTC. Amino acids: CASSLGGLAGGNYEQYF.

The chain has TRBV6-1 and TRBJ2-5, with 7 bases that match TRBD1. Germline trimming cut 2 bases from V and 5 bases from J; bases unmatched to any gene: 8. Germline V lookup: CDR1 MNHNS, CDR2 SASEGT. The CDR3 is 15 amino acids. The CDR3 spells CASSETTGAMETQYF. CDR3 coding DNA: TGTGCCAGCAGTGAAACTACAGGGGCGATGGAGACCCAGTACTTC.

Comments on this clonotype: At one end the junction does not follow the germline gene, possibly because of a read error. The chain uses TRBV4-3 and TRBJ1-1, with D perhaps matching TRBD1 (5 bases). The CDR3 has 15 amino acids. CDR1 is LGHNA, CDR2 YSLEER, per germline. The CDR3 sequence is CASSQDGRVGTEAFF. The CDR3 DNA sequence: TGCGCCAGTAGCCAAGACGGCAGGGTGGGCACTGAAGCTTTCTTT.

The CDR3 nucleotides are TGCAGCGTTGAAGATACAGGGGGAAAACGAAACACCATATATTTT. Protein: CSVEDTGGKRNTIYF. V and J are TRBV29-1 and TRBJ1-3, with 8 bases aligning to TRBD1. The V and J ends lost 0 bases and 5 bases, in that order; junction bases with no gene match: 6. The CDR3 is 15 residues long. Germline V gene lookup returns CDR1 SQVTM and CDR2 ANQGSEA.

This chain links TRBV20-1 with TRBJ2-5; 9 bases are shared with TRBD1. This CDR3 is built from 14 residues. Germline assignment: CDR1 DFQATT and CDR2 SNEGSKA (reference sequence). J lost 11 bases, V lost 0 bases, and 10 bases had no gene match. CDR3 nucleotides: TGCAGTGCTAGAGATCGGGGGACAGGGCGAGAGCAGTACTTC. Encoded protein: CSARDRGTGREQYF.

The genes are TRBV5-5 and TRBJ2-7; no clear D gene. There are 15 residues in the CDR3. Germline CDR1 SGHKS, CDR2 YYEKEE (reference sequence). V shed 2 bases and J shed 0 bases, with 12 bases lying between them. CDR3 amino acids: CASSFRHTSSYEQYF. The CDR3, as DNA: TGTGCCAGCAGCTTTAGACATACGAGCTCCTACGAGCAGTACTTC. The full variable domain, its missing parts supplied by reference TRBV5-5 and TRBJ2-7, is DAGVTQSPTHLIKTRGQQVTLRCSPISGHKSVSWYQQVLGQGPQFIFQYYEKEERGRGNFPDRFSARQFPNYSSELNVNALLLGDSALYLCASSFRHTSSYEQYFGPGTRLTVT.

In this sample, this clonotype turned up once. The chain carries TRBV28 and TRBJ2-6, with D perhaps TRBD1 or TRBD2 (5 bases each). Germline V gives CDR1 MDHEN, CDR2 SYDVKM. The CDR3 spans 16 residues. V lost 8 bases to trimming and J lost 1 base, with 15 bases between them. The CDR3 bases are TGTGCCAGCCAACGGCAGGGAGCATCTGGGGCCAACGTCCTGACTTTC. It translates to CASQRQGASGANVLTF.

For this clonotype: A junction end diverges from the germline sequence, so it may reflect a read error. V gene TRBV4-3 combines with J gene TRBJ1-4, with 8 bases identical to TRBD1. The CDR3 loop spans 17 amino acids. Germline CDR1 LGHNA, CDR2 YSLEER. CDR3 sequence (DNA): TGCGCCAGTAGCCATGGACAGGGCCCGATAACTAATGAAAAACTGTTTTTT. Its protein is CASSHGQGPITNEKLFF.

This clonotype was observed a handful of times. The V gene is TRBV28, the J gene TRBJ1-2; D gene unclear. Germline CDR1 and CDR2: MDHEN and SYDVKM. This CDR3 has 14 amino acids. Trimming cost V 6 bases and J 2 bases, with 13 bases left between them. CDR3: CASSRSGENYGYTF. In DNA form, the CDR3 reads TGTGCCAGCAGCCGCTCCGGGGAAAACTATGGCTACACCTTC.

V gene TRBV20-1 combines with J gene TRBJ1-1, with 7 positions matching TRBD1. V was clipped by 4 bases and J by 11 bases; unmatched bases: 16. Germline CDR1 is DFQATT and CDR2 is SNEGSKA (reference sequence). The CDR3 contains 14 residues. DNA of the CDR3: TGCAGTGCTAACCGACAGGGCCGGGCACCCAAGGCTTTCTTT. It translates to CSANRQGRAPKAFF.

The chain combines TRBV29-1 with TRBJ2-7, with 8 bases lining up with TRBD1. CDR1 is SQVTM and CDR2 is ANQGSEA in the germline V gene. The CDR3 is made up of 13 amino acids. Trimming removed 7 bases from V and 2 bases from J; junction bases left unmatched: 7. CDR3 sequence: CSAPSTGAYEQYF. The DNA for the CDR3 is TGCAGCGCCCCTTCGACAGGGGCCTACGAGCAGTACTTC.

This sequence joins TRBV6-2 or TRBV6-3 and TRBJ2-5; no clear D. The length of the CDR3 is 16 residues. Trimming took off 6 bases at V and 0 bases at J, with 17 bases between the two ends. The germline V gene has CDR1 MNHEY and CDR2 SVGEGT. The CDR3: CASSASPLVDQETQYF. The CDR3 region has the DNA TGTGCCAGCAGCGCTTCCCCTTTGGTTGACCAAGAGACCCAGTACTTC.

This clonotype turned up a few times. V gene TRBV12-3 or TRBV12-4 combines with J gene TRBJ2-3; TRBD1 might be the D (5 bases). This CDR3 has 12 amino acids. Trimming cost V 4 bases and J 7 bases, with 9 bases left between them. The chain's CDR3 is CASSSDSHTQYF. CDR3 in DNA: TGTGCCAGCAGTTCCGACAGCCATACGCAGTATTTT.

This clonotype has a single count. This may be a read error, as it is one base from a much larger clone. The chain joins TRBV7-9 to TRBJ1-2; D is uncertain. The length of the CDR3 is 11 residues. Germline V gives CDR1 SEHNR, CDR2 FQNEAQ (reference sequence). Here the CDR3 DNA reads TGTGCCCGCAGCTTATATGGTGGCTACACCTTC. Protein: CARSLYGGYTF.

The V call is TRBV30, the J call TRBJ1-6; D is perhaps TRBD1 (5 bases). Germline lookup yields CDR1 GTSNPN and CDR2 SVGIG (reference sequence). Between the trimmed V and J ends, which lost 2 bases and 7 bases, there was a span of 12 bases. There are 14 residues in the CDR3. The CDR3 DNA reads TGTGCCTGGAGTCCGGGGGACGGAAATTCACCCCTCCACTTT. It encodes CAWSPGDGNSPLHF.

The CDR3 spells CATSRDSHSPLHF. CDR3 bases: TGTGCCACCAGCAGAGATTCGCATTCACCCCTCCACTTT. This chain connects TRBV15 to TRBJ1-6; no clear D gene. Looked up from germline, CDR1 is LNHNV and CDR2 is YYDKDF (reference sequence). V dropped 0 bases and J dropped 8 bases, with 5 bases sitting between them. The CDR3 runs to 13 residues.

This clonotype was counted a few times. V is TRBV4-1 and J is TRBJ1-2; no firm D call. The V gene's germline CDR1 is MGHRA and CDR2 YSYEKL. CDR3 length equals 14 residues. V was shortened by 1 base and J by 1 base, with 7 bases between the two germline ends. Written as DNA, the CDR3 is TGCGCCAGCAGCCAAGCCTTGGGTAACTATGGCTACACCTTC. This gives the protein CASSQALGNYGYTF.

The CDR3 region has the DNA TGCAGTGCTAGAGATTACCGACTCGTTGCAACTAATGAAAAACTGTTTTTT. Translation gives CSARDYRLVATNEKLFF. The chain employs TRBV20-1 and TRBJ1-4; no definite D call. V shed 0 bases and J shed 0 bases, with 14 bases lying between them. This CDR3 has 17 amino acids. Per germline, CDR1 DFQATT and CDR2 SNEGSKA (reference sequence).

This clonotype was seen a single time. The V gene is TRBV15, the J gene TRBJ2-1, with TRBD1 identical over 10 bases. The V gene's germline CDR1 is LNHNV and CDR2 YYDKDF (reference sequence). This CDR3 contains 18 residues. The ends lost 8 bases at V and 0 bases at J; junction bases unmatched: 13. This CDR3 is CATLRDRGPLSSYNEQFF. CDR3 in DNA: TGTGCCACCCTCCGGGACAGGGGACCACTTAGCTCCTACAATGAGCAGTTCTTC.

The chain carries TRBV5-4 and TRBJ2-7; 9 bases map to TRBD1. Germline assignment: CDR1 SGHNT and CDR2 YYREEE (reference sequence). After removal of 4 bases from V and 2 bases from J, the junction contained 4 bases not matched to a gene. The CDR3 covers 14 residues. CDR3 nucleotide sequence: TGTGCCAGCAGCCCAGACAGGGGGACCTACGAGCAGTACTTC. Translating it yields CASSPDRGTYEQYF.

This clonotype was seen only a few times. This CDR3 reads CASSPQITGELFF. In nucleotides, the CDR3 is TGTGCCAGCAGCCCTCAAATCACCGGGGAGCTGTTTTTT. V usage is TRBV7-2 and J usage is TRBJ2-2, with D unclear. V dropped 5 bases and J dropped 4 bases, with 8 bases sitting between them. Germline V gene sequence: CDR1 SGHTA, CDR2 FQGNSA. The CDR3 sequence is 13 residues long.

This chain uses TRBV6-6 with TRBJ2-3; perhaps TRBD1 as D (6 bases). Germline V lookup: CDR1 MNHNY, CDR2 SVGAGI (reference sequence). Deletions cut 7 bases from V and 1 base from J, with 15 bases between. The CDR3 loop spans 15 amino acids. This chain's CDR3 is CASTPRTAGTDTQYF. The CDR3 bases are TGTGCCAGCACACCCCGGACAGCCGGCACAGATACGCAGTATTTT.